Reported below is one T cell receptor beta chain. No antigen is known for it. This record comes from a study of beta chain features in type 1 diabetes. Notes on the study in general: Fewer junction insertions and more nucleotide deletions appeared in type 1 diabetes patients.

Since all of the isolated RNA was reverse transcribed, expressed TCRB transcripts were what got sequenced. The protocol was immunoSEQ multiplex PCR, while the TCRdb copy is restricted to in-frame clones and leaves out a portion. The table records 300,000 to 350,000 clones, roughly 8% of them present only once. Trimming removed 3 bases at V and 0 bases at J, with 6 bases between. Germline V lookup: CDR1 LGHNA, CDR2 YSLEER. The CDR3 covers 15 residues. Specimen: central memory CD4+ T cells from blood. The TCR comes from a young woman in good health. The J gene is TRBJ2-6, the V gene TRBV4-3; tentatively, D is TRBD1 (5 bases). The CDR3 DNA follows: TGCGCCAGCAGCCACGACAGCTCTGGGGCCAACGTCCTGACTTTC. This codes for CASSHDSSGANVLTF.